This entry describes one T cell receptor beta chain. The CDR3 has 15 amino acids. CDR1 is SGHTA and CDR2 is FQGNSA in the germline V gene. The J segment lost 5 bases and the V segment lost 1 base, leaving 4 bases of the junction unmatched. The sample comes from a study of control samples from healthy donors and cancer patients. Only in-frame clones appear in the TCRdb table, and some are missing; sequencing was by immunoSEQ multiplex PCR. The table includes approximately 100,000 clones, roughly 91% detected once. This receptor was taken from a woman between 45 and 60 years old in good health. The chain is built from TRBV7-2 and TRBJ1-5, with 8 bases lining up with TRBD1. Material for sequencing was blood. The CDR3 DNA reads TGTGCCAGCAGCTTAGAACCACAGGGGGATCAGCCCCAGCATTTT. It translates to CASSLEPQGDQPQHF.